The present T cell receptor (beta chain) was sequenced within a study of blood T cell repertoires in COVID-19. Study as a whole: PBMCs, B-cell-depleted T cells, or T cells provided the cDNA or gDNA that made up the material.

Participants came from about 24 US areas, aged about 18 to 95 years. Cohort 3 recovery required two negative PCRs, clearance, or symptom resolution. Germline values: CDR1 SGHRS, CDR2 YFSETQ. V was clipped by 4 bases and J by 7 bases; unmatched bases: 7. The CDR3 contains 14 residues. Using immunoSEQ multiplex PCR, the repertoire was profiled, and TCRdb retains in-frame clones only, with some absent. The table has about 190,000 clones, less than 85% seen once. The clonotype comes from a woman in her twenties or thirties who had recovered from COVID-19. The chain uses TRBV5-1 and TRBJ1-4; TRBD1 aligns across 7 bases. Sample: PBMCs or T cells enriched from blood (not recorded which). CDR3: CASSVQGVGEKLFF. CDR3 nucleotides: TGCGCCAGCAGCGTCCAGGGGGTGGGTGAAAAACTGTTTTTT. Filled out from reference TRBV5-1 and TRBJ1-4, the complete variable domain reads KAGVTQTPRYLIKTRGQQVTLSCSPISGHRSVSWYQQTPGQGLQFLFEYFSETQRNKGNFPGRFSGRQFSNSRSEMNVSTLELGDSALYLCASSVQGVGEKLFFGSGTQLSVL.